This entry lists 7 T cell receptor beta chains sequenced from one sample in a study of blood T cell repertoires in COVID-19. TCRdb's copy holds only in-frame clones and misses some; the assay was immunoSEQ multiplex PCR. The repertoire has about 42,000 clones, nearly 90% of them found once; the top ten carry less than 3%. Sequenced input: peripheral blood. The receptor set was obtained from a human donor in a cohort sampled during active COVID-19.

This clone is a singleton in its sample. The J gene is TRBJ1-1, the V gene TRBV2; 8 nucleotides agree with TRBD1. The V gene's germline CDR1 is SNHLY and CDR2 FYNNEI. CDR3 length: 14 amino acids. J lost 3 bases, V lost 4 bases, and 4 bases had no gene match. CDR3 region: CASSGRTGYTEAFF. The CDR3 DNA reads as TGTGCCAGCAGTGGTCGGACAGGGTACACTGAAGCTTTCTTT.

The chain has TRBV19 and TRBJ1-1; D gene ambiguous. This CDR3 has 15 residues. V was clipped by 10 bases and J by 5 bases, with 23 bases between them. CDR1 LNHDA and CDR2 SQIVND come from the germline V gene (reference sequence). This CDR3 is CATISLGGRATEAFF. The CDR3 nucleotides read TGTGCCACCATCAGCCTGGGAGGACGGGCTACTGAAGCTTTCTTT.

V is TRBV27 and J is TRBJ1-1; D not certain. Trimming shortened V by 3 bases and J by 0 bases, and 5 bases separated the two germline ends. In germline, CDR1 is MNHEY, CDR2 SMNVEV (reference sequence). This CDR3 spans 13 amino acids. DNA for the CDR3: TGTGCCAGCAGTTTGAACATGAACACTGAAGCTTTCTTT. Translated, it gives CASSLNMNTEAFF.

V gene TRBV30 combines with J gene TRBJ2-5, with 8 bases aligning to TRBD2. The CDR3 runs 20 residues. Germline CDR1 is GTSNPN and CDR2 is SVGIG (reference sequence). With V trimmed by 3 bases and J by 0 bases, 21 bases remained unmatched. The CDR3 protein is CAWRAPGGRVGDGYQETQYF. CDR3 coding DNA: TGTGCCTGGAGGGCCCCGGGGGGGCGAGTCGGTGATGGGTACCAAGAGACCCAGTACTTC.

The rearrangement links TRBV6-5 to TRBJ1-5, with a weak D call TRBD1 (5 bases). This CDR3 has 15 residues. Germline loops: CDR1 MNHEY, CDR2 SVGAGI. The germline V and J ends were trimmed by 7 bases and 0 bases, with 13 bases remaining between them. For the CDR3, the DNA is TGTGCCAGCATCGGCAGGGCGTATAGCAATCAGCCCCAGCATTTT. It specifies CASIGRAYSNQPQHF.

This clone is a singleton in its sample. This chain connects TRBV6-2 or TRBV6-3 to TRBJ2-7; the D gene is possibly TRBD1 (6 bases). The CDR3 loop spans 16 amino acids. The germline V gene has CDR1 MNHEY and CDR2 SVGEGT. The V end lost 0 bases, the J end lost 1 base, and 13 bases lay between the germline ends. CDR3 protein: CASSYSWTEVSYEQYF. The CDR3 nucleotides read TGTGCCAGCAGTTACTCTTGGACAGAGGTTTCCTACGAGCAGTACTTC.

This chain connects TRBV7-8 to TRBJ2-7; D possibly corresponds to TRBD1 (6 bases). The germline gives CDR1 SGHVS, CDR2 FQNEAQ. With 6 bases removed from V and 0 bases from J, the gap between germline ends came to 12 bases. The CDR3 sequence is 14 residues long. CDR3 loop: CASSPDRNSYEQYF. The DNA of the CDR3 is TGTGCCAGCAGTCCTGACAGGAACTCCTACGAGCAGTACTTC.